The clone carrying this T cell receptor (beta chain) occurred many times. This sample is part of a study of regulatory T cells in long-lasting Graves disease. Both iRepertoire HTBI primers and Arm-PCR of CDR3 regions were used to build the TCR beta libraries. MiXCR, applied by TCRdb to the multiplex PCR reads, yields one record per CDR3 protein. The sample records about 450,000 distinct CDR3 sequences, about 15% being singletons. The sample's time point: newly diagnosed GD, antithyroid drugs for less than 3 months. From RNA extracted from PBMCs, the TCR library was made. This CDR3 contains 16 residues. Germline lookup yields CDR1 ENHRY and CDR2 SYGVKD. The junction had 12 bases not matched to a gene; V was cut back by 7 bases and J by 1 base. These data also featured in a second study, about T cells in Graves' hyperthyroidism and ophthalmopathy.

V is TRBV10-3 and J is TRBJ1-1; TRBD1 agrees at 7 bases. The sample consisted of peripheral blood mononuclear cells (PBMCs), taken at new diagnosis, from a patient treated with antithyroid drugs. This sequence originates from a woman aged 45-65 years with Graves disease. CDR3 region: CAITGRGAGGNTEAFF. As DNA, the CDR3 is TGTGCCATCACCGGTCGGGGGGCAGGGGGGAACACTGAAGCTTTCTTT.